The source of this T cell receptor beta chain is a study of regulatory T cells in long-lasting Graves disease. On the study more broadly: Persistent cases took antithyroid drugs over 5 years and stayed TSH receptor antibody positive.

Germline values: CDR1 SNHLY, CDR2 FYNNEI. Unmatched junction bases numbered 6, after V lost 7 bases and J lost 1 base. The CDR3 length is 14 residues. The sample's time point: persistent/refractory GD, antithyroid drugs over 5 years with positive TRAb. From PBMCs, RNA was extracted and then used to make the TCR library. The patients were enrolled through endocrinology in Xi'an, China. With iRepertoire HTBI primers and Arm-PCR of CDR3 regions, TCR beta libraries were built. One entry per CDR3 protein, called by TCRdb with MiXCR from the multiplex PCR reads. The sample lists some 470,000 distinct CDR3 sequences; roughly a fifth were seen once.

The source is a female donor with Graves disease. V is TRBV2 and J is TRBJ2-7; 8 positions agree with TRBD1. The source material was peripheral blood mononuclear cells (PBMCs), sampled when the disease was refractory, from a patient treated with antithyroid drugs. The CDR3 sequence: CASTPTGESYEQYF. CDR3 nucleotide sequence: TGTGCCAGCACTCCGACAGGGGAATCCTACGAGCAGTACTTC.